This T cell receptor (beta chain) was sequenced in a study of vaccination and CD4 T cells after COVID-19. Described treatment: approximately 11-day PBMC culture with coronavirus spike peptide pools or control peptides (ViraFEST assay). This CDR3 spans 14 amino acids. V was pared by 2 bases and J by 7 bases, with 14 bases between. Germline CDR1 and CDR2: SGHAT and FQDESV (reference sequence). Cultured CD4+ T-cell DNA underwent Oncomine TCR Beta short-read sequencing. Genomic DNA was isolated from cultured CD4+ T cells. TCRdb analysed the PCR reads with MiXCR anew, one entry per CDR3 protein. The data contain some 20,000 distinct CDR3 sequences, roughly 56% of them singletons. Comment on this clonotype: Its antigen remains unidentified.

The specimen sequenced was CD4+ T cells from blood, cultured in vitro. The TCR was taken from a human donor who had recovered from COVID-19. The rearrangement uses TRBV11-1 and TRBJ2-5; possibly TRBD1 for D (6 bases). The CDR3 nucleotides read TGTGCCAGCAGCTTACCGGAACAGGGAAGGACCCAGTACTTC. Its protein product is CASSLPEQGRTQYF.